These 22 T cell receptor beta chains originate from one sample sequenced in a study of T cells in Graves' hyperthyroidism and ophthalmopathy. RNA transcripts gave rise to amplified TCR beta CDR3 regions. HTBI primers were employed in a first-round RT-PCR of the TCR CDR3. One entry per CDR3 protein, called by TCRdb with MiXCR from the multiplex PCR reads. The sample includes 500,000 to 800,000 distinct CDR3 sequences, more than 14% of them seen just once. Sequences were obtained from blood. Receptors originate from a woman aged 45 to 65 with Graves' ophthalmopathy.

This clonotype was picked up many times. The CDR3 loop reads CSADSGGLRGTEAFF. The CDR3 DNA sequence: TGCAGTGCTGATTCGGGGGGTCTGAGGGGCACTGAAGCTTTCTTT. The gene calls are TRBV20-1 and TRBJ1-1; D might be TRBD1 (5 bases). Looked up from germline, CDR1 is DFQATT and CDR2 is SNEGSKA (reference sequence). The CDR3 loop spans 15 amino acids. Trimming took off 5 bases at V and 4 bases at J, with 20 bases between the two ends.

This clonotype has ten or more counts. V and J are TRBV28 and TRBJ2-3; 8 nucleotides agree with TRBD1. The V gene's germline CDR1 is MDHEN and CDR2 SYDVKM. This CDR3 region has 15 residues. The V segment lost 6 bases and the J segment 5 bases; nucleotides outside the gene matches: 10. The CDR3 protein is CASRTLRGLEDTQYF. For the CDR3, the DNA is TGTGCCAGCAGAACGCTCAGGGGGCTCGAAGATACGCAGTATTTT. Supplemented by reference TRBV28 and TRBJ2-3, the full variable domain reads DVKVTQSSRYLVKRTGEKVFLECVQDMDHENMFWYRQDPGLGLRLIYFSYDVKMKEKGDIPEGYSVSREKKERFSLILESASTNQTSMYLCASRTLRGLEDTQYFGPGTRLTVL.

On this clonotype itself: This may arise from a read error, as a much more abundant clone is one base away. The chain has TRBV30 and TRBJ1-5, with D perhaps matching TRBD1 (5 bases). Germline V CDR1 and CDR2: GTSNPN, SVGIG (reference sequence). The CDR3 length is 13 residues. This chain's CDR3 is CAWSVNRNQPQRF. The CDR3 region has the DNA TGTGCCTGGAGTGTTAACAGGAATCAGCCCCAGCGTTTT.

This clonotype was detected many times. V and J are TRBV12-3 or TRBV12-4 and TRBJ2-2, with TRBD2 matching 9 bases. This CDR3 is 15 amino acids long. The junction had 6 bases not matched to a gene; V was cut back by 6 bases and J by 4 bases. CDR3 coding DNA: TGTGCCAGCAGGGAACTAGCGGGCGTCACCGGGGAGCTGTTTTTT. This encodes CASRELAGVTGELFF.

The chain links TRBV20-1 to TRBJ1-5, with TRBD1 identical over 8 bases. This CDR3 is 16 amino acids long. J lost 4 bases, V lost 1 base, and 9 bases had no gene match. CDR1 is DFQATT and CDR2 is SNEGSKA in the germline V gene (reference sequence). This CDR3 reads CSARVLGQGLNQPQHF. CDR3 nucleotides: TGCAGTGCTAGAGTCCTCGGACAGGGACTGAATCAGCCCCAGCATTTT.

This clonotype occurred a few times. V usage is TRBV2 and J usage is TRBJ1-6, with D possibly being TRBD1 (6 bases). Per the germline V gene, CDR1 is SNHLY and CDR2 is FYNNEI. This CDR3 has 13 residues. Trimming removed 3 bases at V and 6 bases at J, with 6 bases between. The chain's CDR3 is CASSDRGNSPLHF. The CDR3 DNA reads as TGTGCCAGCAGTGACAGGGGTAATTCACCCCTCCACTTT.

In its sample, this clonotype was seen many times. The chain is built from TRBV28 and TRBJ2-7; 7 bases line up with TRBD2. V was pared by 3 bases and J by 4 bases, with 9 bases of the junction left unmatched. CDR3 length: 15 residues. Germline CDR1 MDHEN, CDR2 SYDVKM. The CDR3 protein is CASSFFGGKRYEQYF. Written as DNA, the CDR3 is TGTGCCAGCAGTTTTTTCGGGGGGAAACGGTACGAGCAGTACTTC.

This clonotype was counted once. The rearrangement links TRBV18 to TRBJ2-2; D is unclear. Germline V lookup: CDR1 KGHSH, CDR2 LQKENI. The V and J ends lost 1 base and 4 bases respectively, with 19 bases between them. This CDR3 is 18 amino acids long. The CDR3 protein is CASSPRPALGSATGELFF. The CDR3 DNA is TGTGCCAGCTCACCACGCCCGGCTCTAGGATCGGCCACCGGGGAGCTGTTTTTT.

This clonotype was counted at least ten times. The chain joins TRBV4-3 to TRBJ1-1, with a weak D call TRBD1 (5 bases). Germline V CDR1 and CDR2: LGHNA, YSLEER. The CDR3 runs to 16 residues. V lost 4 bases and J lost 1, with 16 bases in between. The CDR3 bases are TGCGCCAGCAGCCTCTTGAGGGGCACCTGGAACACTGAAGCTTTCTTT. It translates to CASSLLRGTWNTEAFF.

The chain uses TRBV10-3 and TRBJ1-2; TRBD1 matches at 12 bases. Germline V lookup: CDR1 ENHRY, CDR2 SYGVKD. The CDR3 runs 15 residues. Germline trimming cut 6 bases from V and 6 bases from J; bases unmatched to any gene: 8. The CDR3 coding sequence is TGTGCCATCAGAAATGGGACAGGGGGCGATAATGGCTACACCTTC. Protein sequence: CAIRNGTGGDNGYTF.

There are many counts of this clonotype. The CDR3 region is CASSLMASGSADTQYF. Written as DNA, the CDR3 is TGTGCCAGCAGCTTAATGGCTAGCGGGAGCGCAGATACGCAGTATTTT. The chain combines TRBV11-3 with TRBJ2-3; 10 bases are a match to TRBD2. The germline V gene encodes CDR1 SGHNT and CDR2 YENEEA. This CDR3 has 16 residues. V dropped 2 bases and J dropped 4; count of bases not matched to a gene: 6.

This clonotype has a count of ten or more. The chain couples TRBV7-9 to TRBJ2-3; either TRBD1 or TRBD2 may supply D (5 bases each). The CDR3 is made up of 16 amino acids. Trimming removed 4 bases at V and 2 bases at J, with 16 bases between. Germline-derived CDR1 and CDR2 are SEHNR and FQNEAQ (reference sequence). The CDR3 nucleotides are TGTGCCAGCAGCTCACGGGACGCTGGATCCACAGATACGCAGTATTTT. Translated, it gives CASSSRDAGSTDTQYF.

This sequence joins TRBV7-3 and TRBJ1-1, with TRBD1 matching 11 bases. CDR1 and CDR2 (germline): SGHTA, FQGTGA. Trimming took 2 bases from V and 4 from J; bases not matched to a gene: 15. The CDR3 spans 19 residues. The CDR3 DNA reads TGTGCCAGCAGCTTAGCGCCGGGGACAGGGGGAATTTGGAGCACTGAAGCTTTCTTT. It encodes CASSLAPGTGGIWSTEAFF.

CDR3 sequence reads: CASSLTRGGTGETQYF. In DNA, the CDR3 is TGTGCCAGCAGCTTAACCCGCGGAGGGACCGGAGAGACCCAGTACTTC. The chain carries TRBV7-3 and TRBJ2-5; TRBD2 is a possible D gene (6 bases). CDR3 size: 16 residues. Germline CDR1 SGHTA, CDR2 FQGTGA. V was clipped by 0 bases and J by 4 bases, with 15 bases between them.

Comments on this clonotype: A junction end diverges from the germline sequence, so it may reflect a read error. The chain recombines TRBV6-1 with TRBJ2-4; D perhaps matches TRBD1 (8 bases). This CDR3 spans 15 amino acids. Germline V gives CDR1 MNHNS, CDR2 SASEGT. The CDR3 sequence is CASSQQGDYWNIQCF. In DNA form, the CDR3 reads TGTGCCAGCAGTCAACAGGGGGACTATTGGAACATTCAGTGCTTC.

This clonotype was seen repeatedly, ten times or more. This sequence joins TRBV5-1 and TRBJ1-1, with TRBD1 matching over 9 bases. J lost 4 bases, V lost 5 bases, and 0 bases had no gene match. In germline, CDR1 is SGHRS, CDR2 YFSETQ. This CDR3 has 12 residues. CDR3 region: CASRQGATEAFF. The CDR3 nucleotides are TGCGCCAGCAGACAGGGGGCCACTGAAGCTTTCTTT.

This clonotype was counted ten times or more. The chain links TRBV6-2 or TRBV6-3 to TRBJ1-5; 9 bases agree with TRBD1. The germline CDR1 and CDR2 sequences are MNHEY and SVGEGT. With 3 bases clipped from V and 5 bases from J, the junction kept 5 bases outside the gene matches. This CDR3 has 15 residues. The CDR3 bases are TGTGCCAGCAGTTATACGGGACAGGGATATCAGCCCCAGCATTTT. The encoded protein is CASSYTGQGYQPQHF.

This clonotype was counted at least ten times. The rearrangement joins TRBV7-6 to TRBJ2-7; D is perhaps TRBD1 (6 bases). Trimming took off 5 bases at V and 0 bases at J, with 17 bases between the two ends. Germline V gene data show CDR1 as SGHVS and CDR2 as FNYEAQ. This CDR3 is 16 amino acids long. This CDR3 reads CASSLSGHPDSYEQYF. The CDR3 DNA is TGTGCCAGCAGCCTGTCGGGACACCCCGACTCCTACGAGCAGTACTTC.

The chain carries TRBV6-2 or TRBV6-3 and TRBJ2-7; D remains unclear. Looked up from germline, CDR1 is MNHEY and CDR2 is SVGEGT. Trimming left V 0 bases short and J 7 bases short, with 16 bases between. The CDR3 covers 15 residues. The CDR3 reads CASSYSGPKILEQYF. The CDR3 DNA is TGTGCCAGCAGTTACTCCGGACCCAAAATTCTGGAGCAGTACTTC.

This clonotype occurred many times. The V call is TRBV27, the J call TRBJ2-3; D tentatively reads TRBD1 or TRBD2 (5 bases each). The CDR3 is made up of 16 amino acids. V was clipped by 6 bases and J by 6 bases, with 22 bases between them. Germline assignment: CDR1 MNHEY and CDR2 SMNVEV (reference sequence). The DNA for the CDR3 is TGTGCCAGCAGCGGCCTCCAGGGAAGACGAGGGGATACGCAGTATTTT. Amino acids: CASSGLQGRRGDTQYF.

This clonotype was detected ten times or more. The chain uses TRBV6-6 and TRBJ2-3; the D is unclear. The CDR3 consists of 15 residues. Trimming took off 2 bases at V and 0 bases at J, with 9 bases between the two ends. Germline V gives CDR1 MNHNY, CDR2 SVGAGI (reference sequence). The DNA for the CDR3 is TGTGCCAGCAGTTACGGGCAGACTAGCACAGATACGCAGTATTTT. Translated: CASSYGQTSTDTQYF.

This clonotype was found a few times. The V and J genes are TRBV12-3 or TRBV12-4 and TRBJ2-2, with 8 bases matching TRBD1. The CDR3 is 12 residues long. J lost 1 base, V lost 11 bases, and 0 bases had no gene match. The CDR3 region has the DNA TGTGCCGGACAGGGGAACACCGGGGAGCTGTTTTTT. Its protein product is CAGQGNTGELFF.